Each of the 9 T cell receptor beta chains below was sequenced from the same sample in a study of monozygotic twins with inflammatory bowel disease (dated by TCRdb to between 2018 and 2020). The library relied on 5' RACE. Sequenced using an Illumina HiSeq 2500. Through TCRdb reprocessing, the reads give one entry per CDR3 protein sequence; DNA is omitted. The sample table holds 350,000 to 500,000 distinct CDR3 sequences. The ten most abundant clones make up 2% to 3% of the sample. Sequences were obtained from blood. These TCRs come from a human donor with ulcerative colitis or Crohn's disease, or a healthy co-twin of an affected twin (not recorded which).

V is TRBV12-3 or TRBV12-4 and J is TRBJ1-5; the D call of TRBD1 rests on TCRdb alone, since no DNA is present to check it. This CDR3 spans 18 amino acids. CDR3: CASSLRQGLSNSNQPQHF.

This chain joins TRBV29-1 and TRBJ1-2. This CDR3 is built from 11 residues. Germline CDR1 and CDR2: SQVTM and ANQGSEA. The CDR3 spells CSVESLYGYTF.

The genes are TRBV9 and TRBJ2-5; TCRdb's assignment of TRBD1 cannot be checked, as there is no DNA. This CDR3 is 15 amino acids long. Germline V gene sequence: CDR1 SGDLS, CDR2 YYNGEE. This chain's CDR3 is CASSPRPSGEETQYF.

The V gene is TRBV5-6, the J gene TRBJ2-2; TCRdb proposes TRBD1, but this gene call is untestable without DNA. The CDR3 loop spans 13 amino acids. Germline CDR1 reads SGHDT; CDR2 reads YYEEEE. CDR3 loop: CASSFDRTGELFF.

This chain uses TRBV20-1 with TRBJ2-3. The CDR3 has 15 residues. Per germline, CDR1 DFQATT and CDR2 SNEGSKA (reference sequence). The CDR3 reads CSARDGRVVADTQYF.

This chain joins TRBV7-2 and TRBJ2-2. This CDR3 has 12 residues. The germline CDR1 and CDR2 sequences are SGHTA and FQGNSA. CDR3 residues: CASSYMAGELFF.

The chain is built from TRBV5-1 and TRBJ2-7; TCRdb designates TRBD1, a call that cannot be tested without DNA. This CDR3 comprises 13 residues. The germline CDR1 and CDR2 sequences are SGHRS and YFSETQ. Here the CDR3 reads CASSLEQGSEQYF. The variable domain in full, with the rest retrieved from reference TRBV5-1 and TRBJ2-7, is KAGVTQTPRYLIKTRGQQVTLSCSPISGHRSVSWYQQTPGQGLQFLFEYFSETQRNKGNFPGRFSGRQFSNSRSEMNVSTLELGDSALYLCASSLEQGSEQYFGPGTRLTVT.

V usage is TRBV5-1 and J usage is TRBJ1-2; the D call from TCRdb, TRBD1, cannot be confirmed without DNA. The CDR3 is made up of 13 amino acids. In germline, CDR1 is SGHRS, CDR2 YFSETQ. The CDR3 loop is CASSPGVSYGYTF.

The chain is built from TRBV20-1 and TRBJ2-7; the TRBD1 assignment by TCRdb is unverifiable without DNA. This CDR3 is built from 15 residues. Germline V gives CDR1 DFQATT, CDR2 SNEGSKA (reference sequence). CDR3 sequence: CSASSLTGETYEQYF.